Below, 9 T cell receptor beta chains from the same sample are listed, as sequenced in a study of vaccination and CD4 T cells after COVID-19. Treatment denoted: approximately 9-day PBMC culture with coronavirus spike peptide pools or control peptides (ViraFEST assay). Gathered ahead of the COVID-19 pandemic (2011-2018) were the CD4+ T cells of the unexposed donor. These receptors' targets are unknown. The Oncomine TCR Beta short-read assay sequenced DNA from cultured CD4+ T cells. TCRdb fed the PCR reads into MiXCR, producing one record per CDR3 protein. The sample comprises several thousand distinct CDR3 sequences, more than 45% of which are singletons, and roughly 27% rests with the top ten. Material for sequencing was CD4+ T cells from blood, cultured in vitro. The receptors come from a human donor in good health.

V usage is TRBV2 and J usage is TRBJ1-3, with D hard to call. This CDR3 contains 15 residues. CDR1 and CDR2 (germline): SNHLY, FYNNEI. The V and J ends lost 0 bases and 4 bases respectively, with 10 bases between them. CDR3 in DNA: TGTGCCAGCAGTGAAGCCGGAGGTGGAGGAAACACCATATATTTT. This codes for CASSEAGGGGNTIYF.

This clonotype has only a few counts. CDR3 protein: CSAELGALQETQYF. For the CDR3, the DNA is TGCAGTGCTGAGTTAGGAGCGTTACAAGAGACCCAGTACTTC. This rearrangement joins TRBV20-1 to TRBJ2-5; D is uncertain. The V end lost 5 bases, the J end lost 2 bases, and 15 bases lay between the germline ends. The V gene's germline CDR1 is DFQATT and CDR2 SNEGSKA (reference sequence). This CDR3 contains 14 residues.

The chain has TRBV15 and TRBJ2-7; D gene ambiguous. V was trimmed by 0 bases and J by 2 bases, leaving 11 bases between them. There are 15 residues in the CDR3. Germline CDR1 LNHNV, CDR2 YYDKDF (reference sequence). The CDR3 DNA reads as TGTGCCACCAGCAGAGATCTTGACCGAGCCTACGAGCAGTACTTC. Its translation: CATSRDLDRAYEQYF.

This chain links TRBV30 with TRBJ2-7; TRBD1 matches at 9 bases. Germline V CDR1 and CDR2: GTSNPN, SVGIG (reference sequence). V dropped 0 bases and J dropped 6; count of bases not matched to a gene: 3. CDR3 length equals 13 residues. CDR3 amino acids: CAWSVVDRGEQYF. The CDR3 nucleotides are TGTGCCTGGAGTGTAGTGGACAGGGGCGAGCAGTACTTC.

V usage is TRBV25-1 and J usage is TRBJ2-2; 8 bases map to TRBD1. With V trimmed by 5 bases and J by 8 bases, 10 bases remained unmatched. The CDR3 extends over 15 amino acids. CDR1 and CDR2 (germline): MGHDK, SYGVNS. Here the CDR3 DNA reads TGTGCCAGCAGTCCCCGGCAGGGGGCTGCAGGGGAGCTGTTTTTT. It specifies CASSPRQGAAGELFF.

The chain uses TRBV7-9 and TRBJ2-1; D is perhaps TRBD1 or TRBD2 (6 bases each). The germline CDR1 and CDR2 sequences are SEHNR and FQNEAQ (reference sequence). Trimming left V 8 bases short and J 6 bases short, with 23 bases between. The CDR3 is 16 amino acids. As DNA, the CDR3 is TGTGCCAGCGGGGGGCTGGCGGGAATGTGGGCCAATGAGCAGTTCTTC. Translated, it gives CASGGLAGMWANEQFF.

The CDR3 nucleotides are TGTGCCAGTAGTTTCCTACCACAGGGTAGTGGGGGGAATCAGCCCCAGCATTTT. It encodes CASSFLPQGSGGNQPQHF. The genes are TRBV19 and TRBJ1-5; D may be TRBD1 (6 bases). This CDR3 spans 18 amino acids. Trimming stripped 5 bases from V and 4 bases from J, with 24 bases between. Germline lookup yields CDR1 LNHDA and CDR2 SQIVND (reference sequence).

This chain uses TRBV29-1 with TRBJ2-1; 9 bases line up with TRBD2. The CDR3 consists of 14 residues. The trim removed 1 base at V and 9 bases at J, leaving 7 bases unmatched. Germline CDR1 SQVTM, CDR2 ANQGSEA. CDR3: CSVEGTSEWSEQFF. CDR3 DNA: TGCAGCGTTGAAGGGACTAGCGAATGGAGTGAGCAGTTCTTC.

This clonotype was observed a few times. The V gene is TRBV20-1, the J gene TRBJ1-5, with 7 positions matching TRBD1. Germline CDR1 reads DFQATT; CDR2 reads SNEGSKA (reference sequence). CDR3 length: 13 residues. J gave up 4 bases and V 7 bases, and 7 bases lay outside the gene matches. This CDR3 is CSVRTGLNQPQHF. For the CDR3, the DNA is TGCAGTGTGCGGACAGGACTAAATCAGCCCCAGCATTTT.